These 9 T cell receptor beta chains share one sample of origin, sequenced in a study of T cell repertoires in cytomegalovirus infection. TCRdb reprocessed the reads with MiXCR, giving one entry per CDR3 protein. Of 350,000 to 550,000 distinct CDR3 sequences listed, around 32% were seen once; the top ten hold roughly 13%. The sequencing sample was made of PBMCs. These receptors came from a human donor in good health (CMV status not recorded). Some clones in this sample may be carry-over from other donors' samples.

This clonotype turned up a few times. This chain uses TRBV7-2 with TRBJ2-3, with 10 positions matching TRBD2. The V and J ends lost 5 bases and 2 bases, in that order; junction bases with no gene match: 7. CDR1 and CDR2 (germline): SGHTA, FQGNSA. This CDR3 has 16 amino acids. CDR3 region: CASSPSLAGNTDTQYF. The CDR3 nucleotides are TGTGCCAGCAGCCCCTCACTAGCGGGGAACACAGATACGCAGTATTTT.

Many counts were recorded for this clonotype. The rearrangement links TRBV6-2 or TRBV6-3 to TRBJ1-1; TRBD1 matches 9 bases. This CDR3 has 15 residues. Per germline, CDR1 MNHEY and CDR2 SVGEGT. V gave up 2 bases and J gave up 5 bases; unmatched junction bases: 6. CDR3 sequence (DNA): TGTGCCAGCAGTTACCCCGGACAGGGGACGACTGAAGCTTTCTTT. Its translation: CASSYPGQGTTEAFF.

A single count supports this clonotype. Germline is not matched at one junction end, which may reflect a read error. This chain joins TRBV6-6 and TRBJ2-7, with D perhaps matching TRBD1 or TRBD2 (5 bases each). Germline CDR1 and CDR2: MNHNY and SVGAGI (reference sequence). There are 14 residues in the CDR3. CDR3 amino acids: CARSYPGPTYEQYF. CDR3 coding DNA: TGTGCCCGCAGTTACCCGGGACCGACCTACGAGCAGTACTTC.

The chain is built from TRBV25-1 and TRBJ1-2; 7 positions agree with TRBD1. The CDR3 extends over 15 amino acids. Germline assignment: CDR1 MGHDK and CDR2 SYGVNS. J lost 5 bases, V lost 2 bases, and 8 bases had no gene match. The CDR3 protein is CASSEQGERVYGYTF. Here the CDR3 DNA reads TGTGCCAGCAGTGAACAGGGGGAGAGGGTTTATGGCTACACCTTC.

V and J are TRBV6-1 and TRBJ2-7; possible D gene TRBD2, 6 bases. This CDR3 is built from 14 residues. Germline lookup yields CDR1 MNHNS and CDR2 SASEGT. Trimming cost V 6 bases and J 2 bases, with 14 bases left between them. The CDR3 reads CASSLPGVTYEQYF. Here the CDR3 DNA reads TGTGCCAGCAGCCTCCCGGGGGTCACCTACGAGCAGTACTTC.

As to this clonotype: It is likely a read error, because the conserved phenylalanine at the end of the CDR3 is missing. CDR3 protein: CASSLYEKETQYL. CDR3 DNA sequence: TGTGCCAGCAGCTTATATGAAAAAGAGACCCAGTACTTA. The rearrangement uses TRBV7-4 and TRBJ2-5; unclear D gene. The CDR3 covers 13 residues. Germline values: CDR1 SGHVT, CDR2 SQSDAQ. V dropped 2 bases and J dropped 3 bases, with 7 bases sitting between them.

This clonotype was recorded many times. This chain joins TRBV6-5 and TRBJ2-1, with TRBD1 identical over 11 bases. V dropped 1 base and J dropped 4; count of bases not matched to a gene: 3. Per the germline V gene, CDR1 is MNHEY and CDR2 is SVGAGI. The CDR3 has 16 amino acids. The CDR3 DNA is TGTGCCAGCAGTTACTTGGGGACAGGGGGTTACAATGAGCAGTTCTTC. Translation: CASSYLGTGGYNEQFF.

This clonotype was observed a handful of times. This chain uses TRBV28 with TRBJ1-2; 7 positions agree with TRBD1. The germline V gene has CDR1 MDHEN and CDR2 SYDVKM. V dropped 0 bases and J dropped 6; count of bases not matched to a gene: 4. This CDR3 region has 14 residues. CDR3: CASSLWGQINGYTF. Here the CDR3 DNA reads TGTGCCAGCAGTTTATGGGGACAGATCAATGGCTACACCTTC.

In this sample, this clonotype turned up many times. The chain combines TRBV7-7 with TRBJ2-5, with D possibly matching TRBD2 (7 bases). V shed 3 bases and J shed 1 base, with 12 bases lying between them. The V gene's germline CDR1 is SSHAT and CDR2 FNYEAQ (reference sequence). This CDR3 spans 15 amino acids. The CDR3 is CASSLGGLPQETQYF. The CDR3 coding sequence is TGTGCCAGCAGCTTGGGGGGGCTCCCCCAAGAGACCCAGTACTTC.